This TCR beta chain was sequenced in a study of shared clonotypes between healthy human individuals. The study's findings and limits: With several donors compared, roughly 5% of naive CD4 clonotypes were shared. Genetic and exposure-history diversity was limited by the few donors. Estimated clonotype richness was generally higher in naive than memory subsets.

The germline CDR1 and CDR2 sequences are SGDLS and YYNGEE. Trimming stripped 4 bases from V and 7 bases from J, with 14 bases between. The CDR3 contains 13 residues. This clone was detected a few times. The target antigen is unknown. The data were produced by immunoSEQ multiplex PCR, yet TCRdb's version contains in-frame clones alone and is incomplete. The sample lists roughly 2,000,000 clones, around 96% occurring once. Naive CD8 isolation took CD45RO-negative cells positively selected for CCR7 and excluded terminally differentiated effector memory CD45RA+ cells. The V gene is TRBV9, the J gene TRBJ1-1; weak D call: TRBD1 (5 bases). The specimen was naive CD8+ T cells sorted from blood. The sequence was obtained from a man younger than 35 in good health. The CDR3 reads CASSNRTLGEAFF. The CDR3 DNA reads TGTGCCAGCAGCAACAGGACTTTGGGTGAAGCTTTCTTT.